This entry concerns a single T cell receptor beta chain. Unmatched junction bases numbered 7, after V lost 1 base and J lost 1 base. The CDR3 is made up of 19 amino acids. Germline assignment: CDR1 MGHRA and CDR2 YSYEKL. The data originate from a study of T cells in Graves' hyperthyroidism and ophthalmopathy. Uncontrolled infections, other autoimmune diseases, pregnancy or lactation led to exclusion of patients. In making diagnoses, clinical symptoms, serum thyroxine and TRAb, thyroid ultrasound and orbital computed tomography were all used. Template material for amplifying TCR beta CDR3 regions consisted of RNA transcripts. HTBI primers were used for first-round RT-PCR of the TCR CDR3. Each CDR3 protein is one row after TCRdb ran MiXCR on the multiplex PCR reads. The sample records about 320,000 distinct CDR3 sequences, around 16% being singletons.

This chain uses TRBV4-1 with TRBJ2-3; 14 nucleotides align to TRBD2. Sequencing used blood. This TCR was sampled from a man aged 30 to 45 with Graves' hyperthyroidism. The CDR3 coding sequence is TGCGCCAGCAGCCAAGTGGGGACTAGCGGGAGAGGGGGCACAGATACGCAGTATTTT. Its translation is CASSQVGTSGRGGTDTQYF.